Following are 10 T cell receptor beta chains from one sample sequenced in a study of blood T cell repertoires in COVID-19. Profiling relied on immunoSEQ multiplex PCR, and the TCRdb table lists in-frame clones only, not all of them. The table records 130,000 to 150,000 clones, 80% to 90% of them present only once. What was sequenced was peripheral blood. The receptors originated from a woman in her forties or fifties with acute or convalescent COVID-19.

CDR3 in DNA: TGTGCCAGCAGCGTAGGACAGGGGGCAGGGCAGCCCCAGCATTTT. Amino acid sequence: CASSVGQGAGQPQHF. This chain joins TRBV9 and TRBJ1-5; TRBD1 matches at 10 bases. Germline values: CDR1 SGDLS, CDR2 YYNGEE. The CDR3 has 15 residues. With 0 bases clipped from V and 7 bases from J, the junction kept 4 bases outside the gene matches.

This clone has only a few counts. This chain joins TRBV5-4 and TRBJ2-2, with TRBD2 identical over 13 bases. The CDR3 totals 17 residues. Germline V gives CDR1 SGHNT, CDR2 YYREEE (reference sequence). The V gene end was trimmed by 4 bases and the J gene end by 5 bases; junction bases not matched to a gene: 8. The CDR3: CASSKGLAGKSTGELFF. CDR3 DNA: TGTGCCAGCAGCAAGGGACTAGCGGGAAAGAGTACCGGGGAGCTGTTTTTT.

CDR3 loop: CASSQRDRETDTQYF. The CDR3 nucleotides are TGTGCCAGCAGCCAGAGGGACAGGGAGACAGATACGCAGTATTTT. V is TRBV13 and J is TRBJ2-3; 9 positions match TRBD1. This CDR3 spans 15 amino acids. Losses at the gene ends were 5 bases for V and 3 bases for J; bases not matched to a gene: 6. CDR1 is PRHDT, CDR2 FYEKMQ, per germline (reference sequence).

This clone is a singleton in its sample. CDR3 protein: CASSQDLLVSAYGYTF. DNA of the CDR3: TGTGCCAGCAGCCAAGACCTTTTAGTGAGTGCCTATGGCTACACCTTC. The chain has TRBV3-1 (or the pseudogene TRBV3-2) and TRBJ1-2; D not resolved. The V gene lost 0 bases and the J gene lost 4 bases, with 15 bases spanning the gap. The CDR3 spans 16 residues. Germline V gene sequence: CDR1 LGHDT, CDR2 YNNKEL (reference sequence).

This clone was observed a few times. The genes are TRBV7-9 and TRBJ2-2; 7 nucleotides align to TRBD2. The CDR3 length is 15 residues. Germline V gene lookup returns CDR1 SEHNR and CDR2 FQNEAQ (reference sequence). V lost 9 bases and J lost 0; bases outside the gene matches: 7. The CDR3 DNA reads TGTGCCAGTACCGAGCGGGGAACGAACACCGGGGAGCTGTTTTTT. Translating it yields CASTERGTNTGELFF.

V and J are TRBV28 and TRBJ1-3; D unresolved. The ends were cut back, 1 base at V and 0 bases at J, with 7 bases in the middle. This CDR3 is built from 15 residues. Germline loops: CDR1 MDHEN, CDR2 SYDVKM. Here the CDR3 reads CASSLYALSGNTIYF. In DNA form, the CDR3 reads TGTGCCAGCAGTTTATATGCGCTCTCTGGAAACACCATATATTTT.

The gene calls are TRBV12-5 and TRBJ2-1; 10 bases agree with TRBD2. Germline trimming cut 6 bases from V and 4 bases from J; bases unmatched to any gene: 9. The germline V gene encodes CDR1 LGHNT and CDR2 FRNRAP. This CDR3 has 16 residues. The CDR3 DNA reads TGTGCTAGTGGCGGACTAGCGGAAGTATTATACAATGAGCAGTTCTTC. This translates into CASGGLAEVLYNEQFF.

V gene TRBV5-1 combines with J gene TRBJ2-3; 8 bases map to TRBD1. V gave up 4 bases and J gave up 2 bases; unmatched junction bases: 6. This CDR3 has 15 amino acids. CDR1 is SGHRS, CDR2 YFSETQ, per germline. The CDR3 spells CASSPGQASTDTQYF. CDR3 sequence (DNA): TGCGCCAGCAGCCCGGGACAGGCATCCACAGATACGCAGTATTTT.

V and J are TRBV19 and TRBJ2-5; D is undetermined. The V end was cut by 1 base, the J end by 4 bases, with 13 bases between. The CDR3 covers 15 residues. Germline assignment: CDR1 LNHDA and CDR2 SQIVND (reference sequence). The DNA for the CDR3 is TGTGCCAGTAGTATAGCGCTCCAGGTAGGAGAGACCCAGTACTTC. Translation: CASSIALQVGETQYF.

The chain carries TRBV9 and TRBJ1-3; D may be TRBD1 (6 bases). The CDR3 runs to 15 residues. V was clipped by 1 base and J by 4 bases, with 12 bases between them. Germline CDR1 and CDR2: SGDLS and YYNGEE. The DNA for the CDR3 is TGTGCCAGCAGCGTATATACAGGGTCAGGAAACACCATATATTTT. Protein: CASSVYTGSGNTIYF.